One sample yielded the 22 T cell receptor beta chains listed below, sequenced in a study of tissue T cells after allogeneic stem cell transplantation. The protocol was immunoSEQ multiplex PCR, while the TCRdb copy is restricted to in-frame clones and leaves out a portion. The profile shows roughly 8,100 clones, around a third of them singletons. Time point noted: mouse harvest day 14 after allogeneic transplant. Tail vein injection delivered 10^7 T-cell-depleted bone marrow cells and 10^6 splenic CD5+ T cells. Sample: skin. The origin of the receptors is a female BALB/c mouse given C57BL/6 T cells with graft-versus-host disease after an allogeneic hematopoietic cell transplant.

As regards this clone: Gene names follow the mouse nomenclature. The read finishes 1 residue shy of the CDR3 end, and the germline J gene is used to complete it. The chain combines TRBV26 with TRBJ2-4; 9 positions match TRBD1. This CDR3 has 14 amino acids. J lost 4 bases, V lost 6 bases, and 5 bases had no gene match. The germline gives CDR1 KGHPV, CDR2 FQNQEV (reference sequence). The CDR3 protein is CASSRGQGENTLYF. Partial CDR3 DNA: TGTGCCAGCAGCCGGGGACAGGGAGAAAACACCTTGTAC.

In regard to this clone: Genes and germline come from the mouse. This CDR3 reads CAWSSSDTLYF. CDR3 bases read: TGTGCCTGGAGCTCGAGTGATACGCTCTAT. This rearrangement joins TRBV31 to TRBJ1-3; D is uncertain. The CDR3 goes on 1 residue after the read ends, and that part is filled in from the germline J gene. The CDR3 totals 11 residues. The V gene lost 3 bases and the J gene lost 8 bases, with 8 bases spanning the gap. Germline CDR1 is GKSSPN and CDR2 is SITVG. Filled out from reference TRBV31 and TRBJ1-3, the complete variable domain reads AQTIHQWPVAEIKAVGSPLSLGCTIKGKSSPNLYWYWQATGGTLQQLFYSITVGQVESVVQLNLSASRPKDDQFILSTEKLLLSHSGFYLCAWSSSDTLYFGEGSRLIVV.

This clone appeared once. Gene and germline names: mouse. The CDR3 end lies 1 residue beyond the end of the read and is filled in from the germline J gene. The chain uses TRBV3 and TRBJ1-2; 7 nucleotides line up with TRBD1. Germline V CDR1 and CDR2: SNHLY, FYNGKV (reference sequence). This CDR3 has 14 residues. After removal of 5 bases from V and 0 bases from J, the junction contained 3 bases not matched to a gene. CDR3 bases read: TGTGCCAGCAGCCGACAGGGTTCAAACTCCGACTACACC. The encoded protein is CASSRQGSNSDYT. The full CDR3 protein is CASSRQGSNSDYTF.

Details on this clone: Here the gene names and germline are mouse. The read ends 1 residue early relative to the CDR3; the germline J gene fills the gap. This chain uses TRBV29 with TRBJ2-7; tentatively, D is TRBD1 (5 bases). Germline V gene data show CDR1 as MSHET and CDR2 as SYDVDS. V was shortened by 5 bases and J by 7 bases, with 12 bases between the two germline ends. This CDR3 contains 12 residues. Incomplete CDR3 DNA: TGTGCTAGCAGTCTCAGGGTTGACGAACAGTAC. Protein: CASSLRVDEQY. Given in full, the CDR3 is CASSLRVDEQYF.

On this clone itself: Germline and genes: mouse. Read coverage stops 1 residue before the CDR3 terminus; the germline J gene supplies the remainder. The chain carries TRBV3 and TRBJ1-4; D may be TRBD1 (6 bases). V was cut by 2 bases and J by 3 bases, with 7 bases left in between. CDR3 size: 14 residues. Germline V gives CDR1 SNHLY, CDR2 FYNGKV (reference sequence). CDR3 in amino acids: CASSLTGTNERLFF. The CDR3 DNA, read in part, is TGTGCCAGCAGCTTAACAGGGACCAACGAAAGATTATTT.

For this clone: These gene names are mouse names. The read comes to an end 1 residue before the CDR3 does, leaving the germline J gene to fill in the end. The genes are TRBV26 and TRBJ1-4; D not resolved. Germline V lookup: CDR1 KGHPV, CDR2 FQNQEV (reference sequence). The CDR3 covers 13 residues. V lost 6 bases, J lost 0 bases, and 5 bases lay in between. The CDR3 loop reads CASRQISNERLFF. CDR3 DNA (partial): TGTGCCAGCAGACAAATTTCCAACGAAAGATTATTT.

This clone was seen a handful of times. The gene symbols are mouse symbols. The CDR3 extends 1 residue past the end of the read, so its final part is completed from the germline J gene. The chain links TRBV23 to TRBJ2-7; the table assigns TRBD1, which was not confirmed against the DNA. The CDR3 sequence is 12 residues long. Germline V lookup: CDR1 KGHTA, CDR2 FQNQQP. This chain's CDR3 is CSSSHTSYEQYF. The covered CDR3 bases are TGCTCCAGCAGTCATACAAGTTATGAACAGTAC.

As for this clone: Mouse names are used for the genes. The read stops 1 residue short of the end of the CDR3; the missing end is completed from the germline J gene. The chain combines TRBV5 with TRBJ2-5, with TRBD2 matching over 10 bases. The V segment lost 4 bases and the J segment 1 base; nucleotides outside the gene matches: 8. Germline assignment: CDR1 LGHNA and CDR2 YNLKQL (reference sequence). This CDR3 has 17 amino acids. CDR3 DNA, as far as it was read: TGTGCCAGCAGCCCTCGACTGGGGGGTTTAGACCAAGACACCCAGTAC. This sequence encodes CASSPRLGGLDQDTQY. The full CDR3 reads CASSPRLGGLDQDTQYF.

The table lists this clone with a few counts. Genes here carry mouse names. The read finishes 1 residue shy of the CDR3 end, and the germline J gene is used to complete it. Other DNA sequences in this specimen translate into the identical CDR3. The chain joins TRBV26 to TRBJ2-1; D call uncertain. The CDR3 consists of 12 residues. Trimming removed 4 bases from V and 1 base from J, with 2 bases in between. Germline loops: CDR1 KGHPV, CDR2 FQNQEV (reference sequence). The CDR3 sequence is CASSRNYAEQFF. The part of the CDR3 DNA that was read is TGTGCCAGCAGTCGAAACTATGCTGAGCAGTTC.

In the case of this clone: Here the gene names and germline are mouse. The read ends 1 residue early relative to the CDR3; the germline J gene fills the gap. The chain has TRBV5 and TRBJ2-3; the match to TRBD2 covers 14 bases. V lost 4 bases to trimming and J lost 1 base; unmatched junction nucleotides: 4. CDR3 length equals 17 residues. Germline V gene sequence: CDR1 LGHNA, CDR2 YNLKQL (reference sequence). Partial CDR3 DNA: TGTGCCAGCAGCCCGGGGACTGGGGGGGCGCGTGCAGAAACGCTGTAT. Translating it yields CASSPGTGGARAETLY. The whole CDR3 protein is CASSPGTGGARAETLYF.

This clone showed up just a few times. Gene and germline names: mouse. The CDR3 end is not reached by the read, which stops 1 residue before it; the germline J gene fills it in. The chain uses TRBV16 and TRBJ2-4; D not certain. The CDR3 length is 13 residues. In germline, CDR1 is SGHSA, CDR2 FRNQAP. Trimming removed 2 bases at V and 3 bases at J, with 6 bases between. CDR3 DNA (partial): TGTGCAAGCAGCTTATCAGTACAAAACACCTTGTAC. This sequence encodes CASSLSVQNTLY. The entire CDR3 protein is CASSLSVQNTLYF.

As regards this clone: The genes are named according to mouse. The read ends 1 residue before the CDR3 terminus; that terminus is restored from the germline J gene. The identical CDR3 is also encoded by other nucleotide sequences in the sample. The chain links TRBV26 to TRBJ2-1; 8 nucleotides match TRBD2. The V and J ends lost 6 bases and 0 bases, in that order; junction bases with no gene match: 7. Germline CDR1 is KGHPV and CDR2 is FQNQEV (reference sequence). The CDR3 length is 16 residues. The CDR3 region is CASRRLGSYNYAEQFF. The sequenced part of the CDR3 DNA is TGTGCCAGCAGACGACTGGGGTCCTATAACTATGCTGAGCAGTTC. Drawing the rest from reference TRBV26 and TRBJ2-1, the complete variable domain is NSKVIQTPRYLVKGQGQKAKMRCIPEKGHPVVFWYQQNKNNEFKFLINFQNQEVLQQIDMTEKRFSAECPSNSPCSLEIQSSEAGDSALYLCASRRLGSYNYAEQFFGPGTRLTVL.

A word on this clone: All gene names here are mouse names. The CDR3 end lies 1 residue beyond the end of the read and is filled in from the germline J gene. V is TRBV26 and J is TRBJ1-1, with D uncertain. Deletions cut 5 bases from V and 0 bases from J, with 4 bases between. From germline, CDR1 is KGHPV and CDR2 FQNQEV (reference sequence). This CDR3 comprises 12 residues. CDR3 sequence reads: CASSGTNTEVFF. The sequenced part of the CDR3 DNA is TGTGCCAGCAGTGGAACAAACACAGAAGTCTTC.

This clone is classed as medium-sized. Gene names follow the mouse nomenclature. Read sequence stops 1 residue before the CDR3 end, and the germline J gene provides the missing end. The chain uses TRBV23 and TRBJ2-1; TRBD2 is the table's D call and was not checked against the DNA. Looked up from germline, CDR1 is KGHTA and CDR2 is FQNQQP. The CDR3 contains 15 residues. CDR3 DNA (partial): TGCTCCAGCAGTCAATGGGGGGGCGCTGATGCTGAGCAGTTC. Its translation is CSSSQWGGADAEQF. The CDR3 reads in full as CSSSQWGGADAEQFF.

About this clone: Mouse gene names apply. The sequenced fragment ends 1 residue before the CDR3 boundary, so the rest is inferred from the germline J gene. The gene calls are TRBV23 and TRBJ1-5. Looked up from germline, CDR1 is KGHTA and CDR2 is FQNQQP. CDR3 length: 16 amino acids. CDR3 DNA, as far as it was read: TGCTCCAGCAGTCAACGGGACTCAGGGAACAACCAGGCTCCGCTT. It is translated as CSSSQRDSGNNQAPL. The whole CDR3 protein reads CSSSQRDSGNNQAPLF.

Worth noting for this clone: These gene names are mouse names. The CDR3 end is not reached by the read, which stops 1 residue before it; the germline J gene fills it in. The sample has other DNA sequences that encode this CDR3 too. The chain combines TRBV26 with TRBJ2-5, with no clear D. In germline, CDR1 is KGHPV, CDR2 FQNQEV (reference sequence). CDR3 size: 14 residues. Trimming stripped 0 bases from V and 0 bases from J, with 4 bases between. CDR3 bases read: TGTGCCAGCAGTCTGTCAATTAACCAAGACACCCAGTAC. It encodes CASSLSINQDTQY. The CDR3, in full, reads CASSLSINQDTQYF.

A word on this clone: Gene names follow the mouse nomenclature. The read ends 1 residue shy of where the CDR3 ends; the end is completed using the germline J gene. V gene TRBV26 combines with J gene TRBJ2-3; D not certain. V lost 2 bases and J lost 0, with 3 bases in between. Germline assignment: CDR1 KGHPV and CDR2 FQNQEV (reference sequence). This CDR3 is built from 13 residues. The CDR3 sequence: CASSLPSAETLYF. The CDR3 bases that were read are TGTGCCAGCAGTCTGCCTAGTGCAGAAACGCTGTAT.

Concerning this clone: Mouse names are used for the genes. The sequenced fragment ends 1 residue before the CDR3 boundary, so the rest is inferred from the germline J gene. J is TRBJ2-4 and V is TRBV16, with a tentative D call TRBD1 (5 bases). Germline CDR1 and CDR2: SGHSA and FRNQAP. V was shortened by 5 bases and J by 4 bases, with 7 bases between the two germline ends. The CDR3 sequence is 12 residues long. This CDR3 is CASSLTENTLYF. The sequenced part of the CDR3 DNA is TGTGCAAGCAGCCTGACAGAAAACACCTTGTAC.

This clone is termed medium-sized. Here the gene names and germline are mouse. Coverage ceases 1 residue before the CDR3 finishes, and the germline J gene fills in the end. The gene calls are TRBV26 and TRBJ2-1; 9 bases fit TRBD2. CDR1 is KGHPV, CDR2 FQNQEV, per germline (reference sequence). V was pared by 1 base and J by 5 bases, with 0 bases of the junction left unmatched. This CDR3 spans 14 amino acids. The CDR3 DNA, read in part, is TGTGCCAGCAGTCTGTACTGGGGGGATGCTGAGCAGTTC. This translates into CASSLYWGDAEQF. The full CDR3 reads CASSLYWGDAEQFF.

Of note for this clone: Genes and germline are mouse. The sequenced fragment ends 1 residue before the CDR3 boundary, so the rest is inferred from the germline J gene. This chain links TRBV24 with TRBJ2-3; D gene uncertain. CDR3 length equals 13 residues. The V end lost 4 bases, the J end lost 1 base, and 6 bases lay between the germline ends. Germline CDR1 reads KGHTA; CDR2 reads FRNEEI. The part of the CDR3 DNA that was read is TGTGCCAGCAGTCCCCGAGGTGCAGAAACGCTGTAT. Its protein product is CASSPRGAETLY. The full CDR3 protein reads CASSPRGAETLYF.

To note about this clone: Mouse names are used for the genes. The read stops 1 residue short of the end of the CDR3; the missing end is completed from the germline J gene. V and J are TRBV3 and TRBJ2-7; 7 positions agree with TRBD2. The CDR3 has 14 amino acids. After removal of 5 bases from V and 0 bases from J, the junction contained 4 bases not matched to a gene. The germline V gene has CDR1 SNHLY and CDR2 FYNGKV (reference sequence). CDR3 bases read: TGTGCCAGCAGCCCTGACTGGGTCTCCTATGAACAGTAC. Translating gives CASSPDWVSYEQY. The full CDR3 protein reads CASSPDWVSYEQYF.

By frequency in the sample, this clone is medium-sized. The genes and germline here are from mouse. The sequenced fragment ends 1 residue before the CDR3 boundary, so the rest is inferred from the germline J gene. The V and J genes are TRBV23 and TRBJ2-7; TRBD2, the table's D call, was not compared with the DNA. The CDR3 is made up of 15 amino acids. In germline, CDR1 is KGHTA, CDR2 FQNQQP. Partial CDR3 DNA: TGCTCCAGCAGTCAACCAGGGACTGGGGGTCGTGAACAGTAC. It is translated as CSSSQPGTGGREQY. The full CDR3 reads CSSSQPGTGGREQYF.